The entry below gives a single T cell receptor (beta chain) sequence along with its context. Its antigen remains unknown. The source of the sample is a study of shared clonotypes between healthy human individuals. The data were produced by immunoSEQ multiplex PCR, yet TCRdb's version contains in-frame clones alone and is incomplete. Of 1.5 million to 2.5 million clones listed, about 95% are singletons. As defined, naive CD8 cells were CD45RO-negative and positively selected for CCR7, with terminally differentiated effector memory CD45RA+ cells excluded. Study-level results: Blood was the sole source, and tissue repertoires probably differ. The study found lower generation probabilities in non-shared clonotypes than in those shared by all four donors. About 4.5% of naive CD4 clonotypes were common to several donors.

The sequenced sample was naive CD8+ T cells sorted from blood. The receptor comes from a man between 18 and 35 years old in good health.

The CDR3 region has the DNA TGTGCCAGCAGCCCCGAGGGCCGGTCGGACGAGCAGTACTTC. Translating it yields CASSPEGRSDEQYF. The chain uses TRBV9 and TRBJ2-7, with D possibly matching TRBD2 (5 bases). CDR3 length: 14 residues. From germline, CDR1 is SGDLS and CDR2 YYNGEE. V was shortened by 4 bases and J by 5 bases, with 16 bases between the two germline ends.